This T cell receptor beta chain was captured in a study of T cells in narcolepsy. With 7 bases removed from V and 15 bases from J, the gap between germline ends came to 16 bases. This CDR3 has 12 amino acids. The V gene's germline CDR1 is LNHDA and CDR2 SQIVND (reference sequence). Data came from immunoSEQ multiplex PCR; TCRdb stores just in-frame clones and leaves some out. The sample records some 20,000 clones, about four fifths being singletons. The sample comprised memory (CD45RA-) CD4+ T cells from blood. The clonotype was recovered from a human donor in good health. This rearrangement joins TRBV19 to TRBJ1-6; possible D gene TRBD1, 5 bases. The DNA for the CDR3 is TGTGCCAGTATGAGGCGGGGGTCGCGCCTCCACTTT. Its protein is CASMRRGSRLHF. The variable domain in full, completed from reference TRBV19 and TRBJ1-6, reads DGGITQSPKYLFRKEGQNVTLSCEQNLNHDAMYWYRQDPGQGLRLIYYSQIVNDFQKGDIAEGYSVSREKKESFPLTVTSAQKNPTAFYLCASMRRGSRLHFGNGTRLTVT.